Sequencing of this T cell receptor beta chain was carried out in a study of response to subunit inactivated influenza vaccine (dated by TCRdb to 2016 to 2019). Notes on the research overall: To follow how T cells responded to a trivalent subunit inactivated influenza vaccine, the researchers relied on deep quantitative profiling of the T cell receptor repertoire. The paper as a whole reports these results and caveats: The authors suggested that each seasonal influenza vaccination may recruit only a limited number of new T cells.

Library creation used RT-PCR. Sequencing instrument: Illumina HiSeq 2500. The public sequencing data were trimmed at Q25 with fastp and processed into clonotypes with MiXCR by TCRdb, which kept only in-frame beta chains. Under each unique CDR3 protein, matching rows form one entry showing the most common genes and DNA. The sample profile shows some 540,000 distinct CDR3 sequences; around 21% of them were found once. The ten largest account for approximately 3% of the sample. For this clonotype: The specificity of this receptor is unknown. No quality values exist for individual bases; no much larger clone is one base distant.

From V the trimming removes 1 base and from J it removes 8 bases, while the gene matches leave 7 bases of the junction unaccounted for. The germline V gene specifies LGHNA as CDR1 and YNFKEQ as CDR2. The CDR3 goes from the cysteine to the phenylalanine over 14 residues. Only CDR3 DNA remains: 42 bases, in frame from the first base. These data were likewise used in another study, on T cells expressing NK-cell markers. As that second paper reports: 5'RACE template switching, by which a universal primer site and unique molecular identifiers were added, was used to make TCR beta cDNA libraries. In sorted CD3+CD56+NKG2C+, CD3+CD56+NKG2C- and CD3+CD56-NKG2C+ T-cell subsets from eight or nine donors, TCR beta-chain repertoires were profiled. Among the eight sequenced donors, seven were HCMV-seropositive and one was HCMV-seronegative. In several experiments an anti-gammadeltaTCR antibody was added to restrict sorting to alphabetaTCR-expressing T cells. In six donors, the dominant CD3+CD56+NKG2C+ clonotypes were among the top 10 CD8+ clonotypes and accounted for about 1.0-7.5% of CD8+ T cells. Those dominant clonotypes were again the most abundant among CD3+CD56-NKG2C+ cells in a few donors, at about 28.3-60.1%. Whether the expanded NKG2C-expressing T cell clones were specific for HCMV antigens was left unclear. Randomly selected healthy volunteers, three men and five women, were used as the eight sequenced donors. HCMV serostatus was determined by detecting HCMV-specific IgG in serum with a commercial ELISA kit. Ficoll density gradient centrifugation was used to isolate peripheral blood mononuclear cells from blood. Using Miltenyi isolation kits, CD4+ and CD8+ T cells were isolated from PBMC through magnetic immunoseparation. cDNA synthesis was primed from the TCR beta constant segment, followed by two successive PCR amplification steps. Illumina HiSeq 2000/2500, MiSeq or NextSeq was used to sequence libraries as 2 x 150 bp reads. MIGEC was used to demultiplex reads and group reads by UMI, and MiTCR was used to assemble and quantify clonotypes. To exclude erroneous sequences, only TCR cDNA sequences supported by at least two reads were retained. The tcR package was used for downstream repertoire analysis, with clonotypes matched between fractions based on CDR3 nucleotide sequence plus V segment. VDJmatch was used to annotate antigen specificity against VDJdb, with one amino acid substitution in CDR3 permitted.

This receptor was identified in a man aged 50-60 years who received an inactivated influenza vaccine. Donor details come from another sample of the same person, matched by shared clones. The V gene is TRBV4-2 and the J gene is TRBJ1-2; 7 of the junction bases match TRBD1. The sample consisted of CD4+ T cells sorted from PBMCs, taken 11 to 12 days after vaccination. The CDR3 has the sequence CASSQVAQGEGYTF. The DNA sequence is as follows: TGTGCCAGCAGCCAAGTAGCCCAGGGGGAAGGCTACACCTTC.